These 29 T cell receptor beta chains share one sample of origin, sequenced in a study of T cells in women clearing cervical HPV infection. Data came from immunoSEQ multiplex PCR; TCRdb stores just in-frame clones and leaves some out. The sample totals more than 15,000 clones; its top ten clones hold approximately 15%. The sample consisted of blood buffy coat. These receptor sequences come from a woman aged 18-70 years with a cervical HPV16 infection that either progressed to CIN3+ or cleared (not recorded which).

About this clone itself: The read ends 3 residues shy of where the CDR3 ends; the end is completed using the germline J gene. The chain couples TRBV29-1 to TRBJ2-5; TRBD1 matches 7 bases. The length of the CDR3 is 12 residues. Losses at the gene ends were 7 bases for V and 6 bases for J; bases not matched to a gene: 8. Germline CDR1 SQVTM, CDR2 ANQGSEA. The CDR3 protein is CSGRQGQKTQYF. The sequenced CDR3 bases are TGCAGCGGCCGACAGGGTCAGAAGACC.

As regards this clone: The read ends 3 residues shy of where the CDR3 ends; the end is completed using the germline J gene. The V gene is TRBV4-2, the J gene TRBJ1-5; 9 bases line up with TRBD1. V trimming: 4 bases; J trimming: 6 bases; junction bases outside the gene matches: 4. This CDR3 contains 14 residues. Per the germline V gene, CDR1 is LGHNA and CDR2 is YNFKEQ. CDR3 residues: CASSPDRGSQPQHF. Partial CDR3 DNA: TGTGCCAGCAGCCCAGACAGGGGGAGTCAGCCC.

This clone ranks as medium-sized in terms of frequency. The read ends 3 residues early relative to the CDR3; the germline J gene fills the gap. The chain employs TRBV7-9 and TRBJ2-1; TRBD2 aligns across 7 bases. Trimming took 4 bases from V and 9 from J; bases not matched to a gene: 9. CDR1 is SEHNR, CDR2 FQNEAQ, per germline (reference sequence). This CDR3 has 14 residues. CDR3 protein: CASSSPGGSSEQFF. Partial CDR3 DNA: TGTGCCAGCAGCTCCCCCGGCGGGAGTAGTGAG.

In regard to this clone: The read ends 3 residues early relative to the CDR3; the germline J gene fills the gap. V usage is TRBV11-1 and J usage is TRBJ2-1; D is unclear. V shed 1 base and J shed 9 bases, with 7 bases lying between them. CDR3 length: 12 residues. CDR1 and CDR2 from the germline V gene are SGHAT and FQDESV (reference sequence). Partial CDR3 DNA: TGTGCCAGCAGCTTAGTCCGCGGTGAG. This encodes CASSLVRGE. The full-length CDR3 reads as CASSLVRGEQFF.

Comments on this clone: The CDR3 goes on 3 residues after the read ends, and that part is filled in from the germline J gene. The V call is TRBV19, the J call TRBJ2-7, with 7 bases that match TRBD1. J gave up 0 bases and V 2 bases, and 4 bases lay outside the gene matches. CDR1 and CDR2 (germline): LNHDA, SQIVND (reference sequence). The CDR3 length is 15 residues. The CDR3 sequence: CASSIYGQDSYEQYF. CDR3 DNA, as far as it was read: TGTGCCAGTAGTATATACGGACAGGACTCCTACGAG.

On this clone: Read data end 3 residues before the CDR3 end; the end is taken from the germline J gene. This sequence joins TRBV9 and TRBJ1-6; D may be TRBD1 (5 bases). V was pared by 4 bases and J by 10 bases, with 18 bases between. The germline gives CDR1 SGDLS, CDR2 YYNGEE. The CDR3 length is 15 residues. CDR3 residues: CASSPRLGEGSPLHF. Incomplete CDR3 DNA: TGTGCCAGCAGCCCCCGACTAGGGGAAGGATCACCC.

CDR3 DNA, as far as it was read: TGTGCCAGCTCACCCCGTTCGACTAGCGGGGGCACAGATACG. Its protein is CASSPRSTSGGTDT. The full CDR3 protein reads CASSPRSTSGGTDTQYF. The gene calls are TRBV18 and TRBJ2-3, with 11 bases aligning to TRBD2. Read sequence stops 3 residues before the CDR3 end, and the germline J gene provides the missing end. Trimming took 3 bases from V and 1 from J; bases not matched to a gene: 6. Germline assignment: CDR1 KGHSH and CDR2 LQKENI. The CDR3 consists of 17 residues.

Notes on this clone: The read ends 3 residues before the CDR3 terminus; that terminus is restored from the germline J gene. This chain links TRBV30 with TRBJ1-3; TRBD1 might be the D (6 bases). The germline gives CDR1 GTSNPN, CDR2 SVGIG (reference sequence). CDR3 size: 14 residues. V lost 4 bases, J lost 0 bases, and 10 bases lay in between. The chain's CDR3 is CAWKTGLSGNTIYF. CDR3 DNA, as far as it was read: TGTGCCTGGAAAACAGGGCTCTCTGGAAACACC.

A note on this clone: The read finishes 3 residues shy of the CDR3 end, and the germline J gene is used to complete it. This chain uses TRBV7-9 with TRBJ1-2; D not certain. Germline loops: CDR1 SEHNR, CDR2 FQNEAQ (reference sequence). CDR3 size: 15 residues. Here the CDR3 reads CASSLEETGWSIYTF. The part of the CDR3 DNA that was read is TGTGCCAGCAGCTTAGAGGAGACGGGTTGGAGCATC. The whole variable domain, filled in from reference TRBV7-9 and TRBJ1-2, reads DTGVSQNPRHKITKRGQNVTFRCDPISEHNRLYWYRQTLGQGPEFLTYFQNEAQLEKSRLLSDRFSAERPKGSFSTLEIQRTEQGDSAMYLCASSLEETGWSIYTFGSGTRLTVV.

Regarding this clone: The CDR3 end is not reached by the read, which stops 3 residues before it; the germline J gene fills it in. The chain combines TRBV20-1 with TRBJ1-4; tentatively, D is TRBD1 (5 bases). Trimming shortened V by 0 bases and J by 7 bases, and 18 bases separated the two germline ends. CDR3 length: 16 amino acids. Germline CDR1 and CDR2: DFQATT and SNEGSKA (reference sequence). CDR3 bases read: TGCAGTGCTAGAGATCCCTCCGGGGGTAGAGGTGAAAAA. It is translated as CSARDPSGGRGEK. The whole CDR3 is CSARDPSGGRGEKLFF.

With respect to this clone: The DNA ends 3 residues before the CDR3 does, and the rest of the CDR3 is filled in from the germline J gene. This chain connects TRBV18 to TRBJ1-2, with 8 bases fitting TRBD1. CDR1 KGHSH and CDR2 LQKENI come from the germline V gene. The CDR3 extends over 14 amino acids. This CDR3 is CASSRGQGSDTYTF. The part of the CDR3 DNA that was read is TGTGCCAGCTCACGTGGACAGGGTTCAGATACC.

On this clone: From the germline J gene comes the end of the CDR3, since the read stops 3 residues before it. This chain joins TRBV6-1 and TRBJ1-4; possibly TRBD1 for D (5 bases). Germline values: CDR1 MNHNS, CDR2 SASEGT. V gave up 4 bases and J gave up 0 bases, with 9 bases separating them. The CDR3 length is 15 residues. The CDR3 here is CASSGQTATNEKLFF. Incomplete CDR3 DNA: TGTGCCAGCAGTGGACAGACTGCAACTAATGAAAAA.

To note about this clone: Read data end 3 residues before the CDR3 end; the end is taken from the germline J gene. This chain joins TRBV28 and TRBJ1-2; possibly TRBD1 for D (6 bases). The germline gives CDR1 MDHEN, CDR2 SYDVKM. The CDR3 totals 14 residues. The sequenced CDR3 bases are TGTGCCAGCAGTTTATTCAGGGGATCAGATACC. Residues: CASSLFRGSDT. The whole CDR3 sequence is CASSLFRGSDTYTF.

Concerning this clone itself: The read falls 3 residues short of the CDR3 end, and the missing part is taken from the germline J gene. This sequence joins TRBV5-1 and TRBJ2-2, with 8 bases fitting TRBD2. With 2 bases clipped from V and 6 bases from J, the junction kept 9 bases outside the gene matches. The CDR3 is made up of 16 amino acids. Germline-derived CDR1 and CDR2 are SGHRS and YFSETQ. CDR3 DNA, as far as it was read: TGCGCCAGCAGCTTCAACCCGGGACTAGACGCCGGGGAG. It specifies CASSFNPGLDAGE. The CDR3 in its entirety is CASSFNPGLDAGELFF.

Of note for this clone: Read data end 3 residues before the CDR3 end; the end is taken from the germline J gene. The V call is TRBV2, the J call TRBJ1-1, with D perhaps TRBD1 (6 bases). Germline CDR1 and CDR2: SNHLY and FYNNEI. The CDR3 sequence is 15 residues long. Trimming cost V 3 bases and J 1 base, with 12 bases left between them. CDR3 protein: CASSEDRSPNTEAFF. CDR3 bases read: TGTGCCAGCAGTGAGGACAGATCACCGAACACTGAA. Based on the CDR3 plus reference TRBV2 and TRBJ1-1, the full variable domain is EPEVTQTPSHQVTQMGQEVILRCVPISNHLYFYWYRQILGQKVEFLVSFYNNEISEKSEIFDDQFSVERPDGSNFTLKIRSTKLEDSAMYFCASSEDRSPNTEAFFGQGTRLTVV.

The CDR3 sequence is CASSVAGGLNYGYTF. Incomplete CDR3 DNA: TGTGCCAGCTCAGTCGCAGGGGGCTTAAACTATGGC. The chain carries TRBV18 and TRBJ1-2, with 8 bases matching TRBD1. The DNA ends 3 residues before the CDR3 does, and the rest of the CDR3 is filled in from the germline J gene. The CDR3 is made up of 15 amino acids. Trimming removed 5 bases from V and 2 bases from J; junction bases left unmatched: 7. CDR1 and CDR2 (germline): KGHSH, LQKENI.

As regards this clone: The read gets to within 3 residues of the CDR3 end, and the germline J gene fills in the rest. The J gene is TRBJ1-4, the V gene TRBV28, with 8 bases aligning to TRBD1. The V and J ends lost 2 bases and 5 bases, in that order; junction bases with no gene match: 7. This CDR3 is 16 amino acids long. Looked up from germline, CDR1 is MDHEN and CDR2 is SYDVKM. The CDR3 DNA, read in part, is TGTGCCAGCAGTTTAGGGTCGACAGGGGTAAATGAAAAA. It encodes CASSLGSTGVNEK. The entire CDR3 protein reads CASSLGSTGVNEKLFF.

As concerns this clone: The read terminates 3 residues before the CDR3 end, so the remaining end is supplied by the germline J gene. V usage is TRBV20-1 and J usage is TRBJ1-2; D is undetermined. The germline V gene has CDR1 DFQATT and CDR2 SNEGSKA (reference sequence). This CDR3 has 15 residues. The sequenced part of the CDR3 DNA is TGCAGTGCTAAATACAGCGGGAGCGGATACAATGAC. Its translation is CSAKYSGSGYND. The full CDR3 sequence reads CSAKYSGSGYNDYTF.

A word on this clone: The missing CDR3 end, 3 residues past where the read stops, is filled in from the germline J gene. This chain uses TRBV6-1 with TRBJ2-1; D perhaps matches TRBD2 (5 bases). The V end was cut by 3 bases, the J end by 9 bases, with 15 bases between. Germline V lookup: CDR1 MNHNS, CDR2 SASEGT. This CDR3 has 14 amino acids. Partial CDR3 DNA: TGTGCCAGCAGTGAGCCCCCACTAGTTGGTGAG. This sequence encodes CASSEPPLVGE. The CDR3 reads in full as CASSEPPLVGEQFF.

For this clone: The read stops 3 residues short of the end of the CDR3; the missing end is completed from the germline J gene. This chain joins TRBV10-3 and TRBJ2-3; TRBD1 matches 9 bases. CDR1 and CDR2 from the germline V gene are ENHRY and SYGVKD. V lost 10 bases and J lost 6; bases outside the gene matches: 5. The CDR3 consists of 12 residues. The CDR3 spells CATTGQGDTQYF. Partial CDR3 DNA: TGTGCCACCACCGGACAGGGGGATACG.

Of note for this clone: The read is 3 residues too short to cover the CDR3 end, so that end is filled in from the germline J gene. V is TRBV28 and J is TRBJ2-7; D might be TRBD2 (7 bases). CDR1 and CDR2 (germline): MDHEN, SYDVKM. This CDR3 contains 14 residues. Deletions cut 7 bases from V and 4 bases from J, with 17 bases between. The CDR3 bases that were read are TGTGCCAGCAACGAAGGGAGGGGGTTTTACGAG. Protein: CASNEGRGFYE. The CDR3 in full is CASNEGRGFYEQYF.

As for this clone: The CDR3 end lies 3 residues beyond the end of the read and is filled in from the germline J gene. The V and J genes are TRBV20-1 and TRBJ2-1; a weak D match, TRBD2 (5 bases). Germline lookup yields CDR1 DFQATT and CDR2 SNEGSKA (reference sequence). The V and J ends lost 5 bases and 6 bases respectively, with 11 bases between them. This CDR3 is built from 12 residues. The sequenced CDR3 bases are TGCAGTGCTTGGATAGCGTCCAATGAG. Amino acids: CSAWIASNE. The CDR3 in its entirety is CSAWIASNEQFF.

On this clone itself: With the read ending 3 residues before the CDR3 end, the germline J gene is used to fill in that end. The V gene is TRBV10-3, the J gene TRBJ2-2, with TRBD1 identical over 8 bases. CDR1 ENHRY and CDR2 SYGVKD come from the germline V gene. V lost 7 bases, J lost 6 bases, and 13 bases stayed unmatched. This CDR3 has 16 residues. CDR3 bases read: TGTGCCATCAAAGGACAGGGCCTAAATTCGCCCGGGGAG. Translating gives CAIKGQGLNSPGE. The complete CDR3 reads CAIKGQGLNSPGELFF.

On this clone itself: The CDR3 is cut off 3 residues early in the read; its end comes from the germline J gene. The V call is TRBV18, the J call TRBJ1-1, with D tentatively TRBD1 (5 bases). Trimming shortened V by 5 bases and J by 1 base, and 14 bases separated the two germline ends. This CDR3 region has 15 residues. The V gene's germline CDR1 is KGHSH and CDR2 LQKENI. CDR3 amino acids: CASSLNQRGNTEAFF. The sequenced CDR3 bases are TGTGCCAGCTCATTGAATCAGAGGGGGAACACTGAA.

Concerning this clone: The read comes to an end 3 residues before the CDR3 does, leaving the germline J gene to fill in the end. The gene calls are TRBV9 and TRBJ2-1; TRBD2 agrees at 8 bases. Germline values: CDR1 SGDLS, CDR2 YYNGEE. The V segment lost 0 bases and the J segment 5 bases; nucleotides outside the gene matches: 4. CDR3 length: 15 amino acids. The chain's CDR3 is CASSVDGRGDNEQFF. Incomplete CDR3 DNA: TGTGCCAGCAGCGTAGACGGGCGGGGGGACAATGAG. Variable domain in full (rest from reference TRBV9 and TRBJ2-1): DSGVTQTPKHLITATGQRVTLRCSPRSGDLSVYWYQQSLDQGLQFLIQYYNGEERAKGNILERFSAQQFPDLHSELNLSSLELGDSALYFCASSVDGRGDNEQFFGPGTRLTVL.

Partial CDR3 DNA: TGTGCCAGCAGGGACGGACAGGGAGGGAATCAGCCC. Its translation: CASRDGQGGNQP. The CDR3 as a whole reads CASRDGQGGNQPQHF. The genes are TRBV2 and TRBJ1-5, with 8 bases fitting TRBD1. The read gets to within 3 residues of the CDR3 end, and the germline J gene fills in the rest. The germline CDR1 and CDR2 sequences are SNHLY and FYNNEI. This CDR3 has 15 residues. V was clipped by 6 bases and J by 4 bases; unmatched bases: 8.

Comment on this clone: The read terminates 3 residues before the CDR3 end, so the remaining end is supplied by the germline J gene. The rearrangement uses TRBV11-2 and TRBJ2-7, with a possible D match to TRBD1 (6 bases). The V end was cut by 5 bases, the J end by 2 bases, with 13 bases between. Germline-derived CDR1 and CDR2 are SGHAT and FQNNGV. This CDR3 spans 14 amino acids. The CDR3 bases that were read are TGTGCCAGCAGCCCCGGGACATTAGCCTACGAG. As protein: CASSPGTLAYE. The CDR3 in its entirety is CASSPGTLAYEQYF.

For this clone: The read terminates 3 residues ahead of where the CDR3 ends, so the germline J gene completes it. The chain joins TRBV5-6 to TRBJ2-5; unclear D gene. The V end lost 0 bases, the J end lost 0 bases, and 3 bases lay between the germline ends. Germline V gene lookup returns CDR1 SGHDT and CDR2 YYEEEE. The CDR3 runs 13 residues. This CDR3 is CASSLDYQETQYF. The covered CDR3 bases are TGTGCCAGCAGCTTGGACTACCAAGAGACC.

About this clone itself: From the germline J gene comes the end of the CDR3, since the read stops 3 residues before it. This rearrangement joins TRBV10-1 to TRBJ2-7, with D perhaps matching TRBD1 (5 bases). The V gene lost 2 bases and the J gene lost 1 base, with 12 bases spanning the gap. Germline V gene lookup returns CDR1 WNHNN and CDR2 SYGVQD (reference sequence). The CDR3 covers 15 residues. CDR3 region: CASSELAQESYEQYF. The sequenced CDR3 bases are TGCGCCAGCAGTGAGCTGGCACAGGAGTCCTACGAG.